These 16 T cell receptor beta chains were all obtained from the same sample, sequenced in a study of cytomegalovirus exposure and HLA in healthy donors. PCR employed 60 Vbeta and 13 Jbeta primers. Generated by immunoSEQ multiplex PCR, the TCRdb table keeps only in-frame clones and is missing some. The table lists approximately 74,000 clones, around 80% of them singletons. The sample taken for sequencing was PBMCs. The origin of the receptors is a man aged 35-49 years in good health and CMV-seronegative.

The genes are TRBV11-3 and TRBJ2-1; D is uncertain. This CDR3 is built from 13 residues. V was shortened by 3 bases and J by 3 bases, with 6 bases between the two germline ends. Germline V CDR1 and CDR2: SGHNT, YENEEA. This chain's CDR3 is CASSFGSYNEQFF. The CDR3 region has the DNA TGTGCCAGCAGCTTTGGCAGCTACAATGAGCAGTTCTTC.

The chain uses TRBV28 and TRBJ2-1, with a tentative D call TRBD2 (6 bases). Trimming took 5 bases from V and 8 from J, leaving 19 bases between them. The CDR3 contains 15 residues. Germline V gene sequence: CDR1 MDHEN, CDR2 SYDVKM. CDR3: CASSPESRRGDEQFF. The CDR3, as DNA: TGTGCCAGCAGTCCCGAGAGTAGGAGGGGAGATGAGCAGTTCTTC.

The rearrangement joins TRBV2 to TRBJ2-1; 9 bases fit TRBD2. CDR3 length: 14 residues. CDR1 is SNHLY and CDR2 is FYNNEI in the germline V gene. Germline trimming cut 5 bases from V and 6 bases from J; bases unmatched to any gene: 5. The CDR3 nucleotides read TGTGCCAGCAGTTCCAGGACTAGCGTCAATGAGCAGTTCTTC. It yields the protein CASSSRTSVNEQFF.

This sequence joins TRBV4-2 and TRBJ1-4; D is possibly TRBD1 (6 bases). Germline V CDR1 and CDR2: LGHNA, YNFKEQ. The CDR3 spans 18 residues. V lost 0 bases to trimming and J lost 1 base, with 15 bases between them. The CDR3: CASSQEQGRVGTNEKLFF. The CDR3 DNA reads as TGTGCCAGCAGCCAAGAGCAGGGGCGCGTGGGAACTAATGAAAAACTGTTTTTT.

This clone was found once. The CDR3 DNA reads as TGCAGTGCTGTAACAGGGGGCGAGCAGTACTTC. It codes for CSAVTGGEQYF. This chain uses TRBV20-1 with TRBJ2-7; TRBD1 matches 8 bases. V was pared by 5 bases and J by 6 bases, with 3 bases of the junction left unmatched. Germline V gene sequence: CDR1 DFQATT, CDR2 SNEGSKA (reference sequence). This CDR3 region has 11 residues.

This chain connects TRBV19 to TRBJ2-7; no firm D call. This CDR3 comprises 15 residues. Germline-derived CDR1 and CDR2 are LNHDA and SQIVND (reference sequence). The V end lost 1 base, the J end lost 3 bases, and 13 bases lay between the germline ends. The CDR3 loop reads CASSIVSSTGYEQYF. The CDR3 nucleotides read TGTGCCAGTAGTATAGTTTCGAGTACGGGCTACGAGCAGTACTTC.

This clone was detected a few times. J is TRBJ2-7 and V is TRBV5-4; 7 nucleotides agree with TRBD2. This CDR3 spans 15 amino acids. V shed 2 bases, J shed 5 bases, and the junction held 10 bases outside the gene matches. Germline V gene sequence: CDR1 SGHNT, CDR2 YYREEE (reference sequence). The CDR3 protein is CASSFGGGGFNEQYF. CDR3 nucleotide sequence: TGTGCCAGCAGCTTTGGTGGGGGAGGGTTCAACGAGCAGTACTTC.

The rearrangement uses TRBV5-1 and TRBJ2-7, with D uncertain. V was shortened by 0 bases and J by 0 bases, with 16 bases between the two germline ends. The CDR3 sequence is 17 residues long. Germline CDR1 SGHRS, CDR2 YFSETQ. CDR3 protein: CASSLEKWPHYSYEQYF. Written as DNA, the CDR3 is TGCGCCAGCAGCTTGGAAAAGTGGCCACACTACTCCTACGAGCAGTACTTC.

CDR3 protein: CASSEARGRSYNEQFF. CDR3 sequence (DNA): TGTGCCAGCAGTGAAGCAAGGGGTAGATCATACAATGAGCAGTTCTTC. This chain links TRBV6-1 with TRBJ2-1; weak D call: TRBD1 (5 bases). The V end was cut by 0 bases, the J end by 4 bases, with 13 bases between. This CDR3 is 16 amino acids long. CDR1 MNHNS and CDR2 SASEGT come from the germline V gene.

The chain recombines TRBV5-1 with TRBJ2-5; 7 bases are shared with TRBD1. Unmatched junction bases numbered 5, after V lost 2 bases and J lost 1 base. CDR1 is SGHRS and CDR2 is YFSETQ in the germline V gene. The CDR3 has 15 residues. Written as DNA, the CDR3 is TGCGCCAGCAGCTTTCTTAACAGGGGCCAAGAGACCCAGTACTTC. Its protein product is CASSFLNRGQETQYF.

The V and J genes are TRBV7-9 and TRBJ2-5; no clear D. CDR3 length equals 12 residues. Trimming cost V 2 bases and J 2 bases, with 3 bases left between them. The germline CDR1 and CDR2 sequences are SEHNR and FQNEAQ (reference sequence). The CDR3 here is CASSLRQETQYF. The CDR3 DNA sequence: TGTGCCAGCAGCTTACGGCAAGAGACCCAGTACTTC.

The chain recombines TRBV27 with TRBJ2-1, with D perhaps matching TRBD1 (5 bases). Deletions cut 7 bases from V and 0 bases from J, with 10 bases between. The CDR3 has 14 amino acids. Looked up from germline, CDR1 is MNHEY and CDR2 is SMNVEV (reference sequence). The DNA for the CDR3 is TGTGCCAGCACCCTTAGGGGCTCCTACAATGAGCAGTTCTTC. It is translated as CASTLRGSYNEQFF.

The gene calls are TRBV6-6 and TRBJ1-2, with TRBD1 identical over 10 bases. The CDR3 loop spans 14 amino acids. V shed 6 bases and J 4 bases; nucleotides not matched to a gene: 5. From germline, CDR1 is MNHNY and CDR2 SVGAGI (reference sequence). This chain's CDR3 is CASSRDRGGYGYTF. The CDR3 DNA reads as TGTGCCAGCAGCCGGGACAGGGGTGGCTATGGCTACACCTTC.

The chain joins TRBV9 to TRBJ2-4, with a possible D match to TRBD1 (7 bases). The V end lost 0 bases, the J end lost 3 bases, and 13 bases lay between the germline ends. The CDR3 length is 16 residues. Germline values: CDR1 SGDLS, CDR2 YYNGEE. The chain's CDR3 is CASSVDGQGGKNIQYF. The CDR3 DNA sequence: TGTGCCAGCAGCGTAGATGGTCAGGGGGGCAAAAACATTCAGTACTTC.

The chain employs TRBV19 and TRBJ2-3; maybe TRBD1 (7 bases). There are 16 residues in the CDR3. Germline V lookup: CDR1 LNHDA, CDR2 SQIVND (reference sequence). V was clipped by 3 bases and J by 2 bases, with 15 bases between them. This CDR3 reads CASSIGGTAYTDTQYF. CDR3 nucleotide sequence: TGTGCCAGTAGTATTGGGGGGACAGCCTACACAGATACGCAGTATTTT. The whole variable domain, remainder taken from reference TRBV19 and TRBJ2-3, is DGGITQSPKYLFRKEGQNVTLSCEQNLNHDAMYWYRQDPGQGLRLIYYSQIVNDFQKGDIAEGYSVSREKKESFPLTVTSAQKNPTAFYLCASSIGGTAYTDTQYFGPGTRLTVL.

This chain uses TRBV5-6 with TRBJ1-1, with D perhaps matching TRBD1 (5 bases). This CDR3 has 17 residues. V was trimmed by 0 bases and J by 0 bases, leaving 15 bases between them. Germline lookup yields CDR1 SGHDT and CDR2 YYEEEE. The CDR3 loop reads CASSLASLEGLNTEAFF. As DNA, the CDR3 is TGTGCCAGCAGCTTGGCCTCTTTGGAGGGGCTGAACACTGAAGCTTTCTTT.